Included here is one T cell receptor (beta chain) sequence, with context. The CDR3 has 15 residues. CDR1 and CDR2 (germline): LGHNA, YSLEER. V lost 1 base and J lost 0, with 9 bases in between. The sample belongs to a study of T-cell reconstitution after alpha-beta-depleted transplantation in children. Construction of the TCRbeta library involved unique molecular identifiers. One entry per CDR3 protein results from TCRdb running MiXCR on the PCR reads. The data contain about 500,000 distinct CDR3 sequences, about 30% of them singletons. The sample was PBMCs from the stem cell graft donor, taken from the stem cell graft. The V and J genes are TRBV4-3 and TRBJ1-1, with D uncertain. The clonotype originates from a human donor who donated a stem cell graft to a child with aplastic anemia. CDR3 sequence reads: CASSQARVLNTEAFF. The CDR3 DNA reads as TGCGCCAGCAGCCAAGCGAGGGTCCTGAACACTGAAGCTTTCTTT.